This T cell receptor beta chain was identified during a study of graft-versus-host responses after intestinal transplantation. Graft tissue was processed to release intraepithelial and lamina propria lymphocytes. Worth noting for this clone: Germline and junction disagree at one end, which may indicate a read error. In the same sample, other DNA sequences code for this CDR3.

Generated by immunoSEQ multiplex PCR, the TCRdb table keeps only in-frame clones and is missing some. The profile shows about 60,000 clones, roughly 89% of them singletons. This clonotype was obtained from a human patient who received an intestinal transplant, so some T cells may come from the graft donor. Sequenced material: ileum tissue, taken around 350 days after transplant.

The CDR3 is CASSYSGGTQETQYF. CDR3 nucleotides: TGTGCCAGCAGCTACTCAGGGGGTACCCAAGAGACCCAGTACTTC. This chain links TRBV6-5 with TRBJ2-5; 7 bases fit TRBD1. From germline, CDR1 is MNHEY and CDR2 SVGAGI. CDR3 length: 15 amino acids.